Listed below are T cell receptor beta chains from one sample, sequenced in a study of cytomegalovirus exposure and HLA in healthy donors. Using immunoSEQ multiplex PCR, the repertoire was profiled, and TCRdb retains in-frame clones only, with some absent. The sample contains 150,000 to 200,000 clones, about 79% of which appear only once. What was sequenced was PBMCs. These receptors all come from a woman aged 50 to 60 in good health and CMV-seronegative. Both conserved end residues are part of each CDR3. A D gene is named only where the DNA matches it firmly. Some rows mark clone size as missing; the rest say once, few, many or name a class of expanded clone.

>-|TRBJ1-5|-|TRBV1
CTSSQDPYPLVLCGDRGGNQPQHF
TGCACCAGCAGCCAAGACCCCTACCCCCTGGTCCTATGTGGGGACAGGGGGGGAAATCAGCCCCAGCATTTT
>TRBD2|TRBJ2-3|few|TRBV11-2
CASSSRTSGSPDTQYF
TGTGCCAGCAGCTCCCGGACTAGCGGGAGCCCAGATACGCAGTATTTT
>TRBD2|TRBJ2-7|-|TRBV18
CASSPAGGGQTYEQYF
TGTGCCAGCTCCCCTGCTGGCGGGGGGCAAACCTACGAGCAGTACTTC
>TRBD1|TRBJ1-5|few|TRBV6-5
CASSYGTENQPQHF
TGTGCCAGCAGTTACGGGACAGAAAATCAGCCCCAGCATTTT
>TRBD2|TRBJ2-7|-|TRBV27
CASSLAGTSSYEQYF
TGTGCCAGCAGTCTAGCCGGGACTAGCTCCTACGAGCAGTACTTC
>-|TRBJ1-1|-|TRBV18
CASSPPSIAGWAFF
TGTGCCAGCTCACCACCGAGTATAGCAGGGTGGGCTTTCTTT
>-|TRBJ1-6|-|TRBV9
CASSVGEGNSPLHF
TGTGCCAGCAGCGTAGGGGAGGGTAATTCACCCCTCCACTTT
>-|TRBJ2-5|-|TRBV11-2
CASSRVETQYF
TGTGCCAGCTCCCGGGTCGAGACCCAGTACTTC
>TRBD1|TRBJ1-6|-|TRBV4-2
CASSQRDSTNSPLHF
TGTGCCAGCAGCCAGAGGGACAGTACGAATTCACCCCTCCACTTT
>TRBD1|TRBJ1-1|-|TRBV2
CASSAGGNEAFF
TGTGCCAGCAGCGCAGGGGGAAACGAAGCTTTCTTT
>-|TRBJ2-3|-|TRBV7-2
CASSPGERVTDTQYF
TGTGCCAGCAGTCCGGGAGAGAGGGTCACAGATACGCAGTATTTT
>-|TRBJ2-7|few|TRBV6-1
CASRRREYEQYF
TGTGCCAGCAGGCGTAGAGAATACGAGCAGTACTTC
>-|TRBJ2-7|-|TRBV19
CASSGPGYEQYF
TGTGCCAGTAGTGGGCCTGGCTACGAGCAGTACTTC
>TRBD2|TRBJ2-2|-|TRBV9
CASSVRSAGNTGELFF
TGTGCCAGCAGCGTCCGATCAGCGGGAAACACCGGGGAGCTGTTTTTT
>-|TRBJ2-1|-|TRBV9
CASSEAVVSSYNEQFF
TGTGCCAGCAGTGAAGCGGTGGTAAGCTCCTACAATGAGCAGTTCTTC
>TRBD1|TRBJ1-5|-|TRBV7-2
CASSLEGSTGRNQPQHF
TGTGCCAGCAGCTTGGAAGGGTCGACAGGGCGTAATCAGCCCCAGCATTTT
>-|TRBJ1-1|-|TRBV5-6
CASRPRGSNTEAFF
TGTGCCAGCAGGCCCAGGGGAAGTAACACTGAAGCTTTCTTT
>-|TRBJ1-4|-|TRBV4-1
CASSQDKGNPNEKLFF
TGCGCCAGCAGCCAAGATAAGGGGAATCCTAATGAAAAACTGTTTTTT
>-|TRBJ2-6|-|TRBV4-3
CASSQSPAAGTGANVLTF
TGCGCCAGCAGCCAATCCCCCGCGGCGGGGACTGGGGCCAACGTCCTGACTTTC
>-|TRBJ2-3|-|TRBV7-2
CASSPWGHVGGGTDTQYF
TGTGCCAGCAGCCCTTGGGGGCATGTTGGGGGGGGCACAGATACGCAGTATTTT
>TRBD1|TRBJ2-2|-|TRBV2
CASSFGQGRTGELFF
TGTGCCAGCAGTTTCGGACAGGGGAGGACCGGGGAGCTGTTTTTT
>TRBD1|TRBJ1-2|few|TRBV27
CASRPSGQGYGYTF
TGTGCCAGCAGACCCTCGGGACAGGGATATGGCTACACCTTC
>TRBD1|TRBJ1-4|-|TRBV5-1
CASSLVAGGNEKLFF
TGCGCCAGCAGCTTGGTTGCAGGGGGGAATGAAAAACTGTTTTTT
>-|TRBJ1-6|once|TRBV11-2
CASSLNRVAISPLHF
TGTGCCAGCAGCTTAAACAGGGTAGCGATTTCACCCCTCCACTTT
>-|TRBJ1-1|-|TRBV25-1
CASSGIGEAFF
TGTGCCAGCAGTGGCATCGGTGAAGCTTTCTTT
>-|TRBJ1-1|once|TRBV6-6
CASKGGGGLNTEAFF
TGTGCCAGCAAGGGGGGCGGGGGTTTAAACACTGAAGCTTTCTTT
>-|TRBJ1-1|-|TRBV28
CASSLSSGQSEAFF
TGTGCCAGCAGTTTATCTTCCGGACAGTCTGAAGCTTTCTTT
>TRBD1|TRBJ2-1|-|TRBV14
CASSQDRDREQFF
TGTGCCAGCAGCCAGGACAGGGACCGTGAGCAGTTCTTC
>TRBD2|TRBJ2-2|-|TRBV29-1
CSVAGAGGNTGELFF
TGCAGCGTTGCAGGAGCGGGAGGAAACACCGGGGAGCTGTTTTTT
>TRBD1|TRBJ1-1|-|TRBV28
CASTHRGLNTEAFF
TGTGCCAGCACCCACAGGGGTTTGAACACTGAAGCTTTCTTT
>TRBD1|TRBJ1-5|-|TRBV7-2
CASSSGQKKPQHF
TGTGCCAGCAGCTCGGGACAGAAGAAGCCCCAGCATTTT
>-|TRBJ2-5|-|TRBV28
CASSLIARGETQYF
TGTGCCAGCAGTTTAATCGCTCGGGGTGAGACCCAGTACTTC
>-|TRBJ2-7|-|TRBV5-1
CASSLLLAQTSYEQYF
TGCGCCAGCAGCTTGTTGCTAGCGCAAACTTCCTACGAGCAGTACTTC
>TRBD1|TRBJ2-6|many|TRBV19
CATGTGVLSGANVLTF
TGTGCCACCGGGACAGGGGTACTCTCTGGGGCCAACGTCCTGACTTTC
>TRBD2|TRBJ2-5|-|TRBV4-1
CASSQGLAAGVQETQYF
TGCGCCAGCAGCCAAGGACTAGCGGCGGGTGTCCAAGAGACCCAGTACTTC
>TRBD1|TRBJ1-5|-|TRBV10-3
CAISETGGTQPQHF
TGTGCCATCAGTGAGACAGGGGGTACTCAGCCCCAGCATTTT
>-|TRBJ1-2|-|TRBV30
CASPVRGSYGYTF
TGTGCCTCCCCGGTAAGGGGCAGCTATGGCTACACCTTC
>-|TRBJ1-1|-|TRBV5-6
CASSLDRNTEAFF
TGTGCCAGCAGCTTGGACAGGAACACTGAAGCTTTCTTT
>-|TRBJ2-1|-|TRBV19
CASSITAGNRGEQFF
TGTGCCAGTAGTATAACCGCAGGGAATCGAGGTGAGCAGTTCTTC
>TRBD1|TRBJ2-6|-|TRBV10-2
CASSELQGPGSGANVLTF
TGCGCCAGCAGTGAGCTACAGGGGCCGGGCTCTGGGGCCAACGTCCTGACTTTC
>-|TRBJ2-2|-|TRBV7-2
CASSLARSGVLTGELFF
TGTGCCAGCAGCTTAGCGAGGAGCGGCGTACTCACCGGGGAGCTGTTTTTT
>-|TRBJ2-6|-|TRBV19
CASSISLFSSGANVLTF
TGTGCCAGTAGTATTAGTCTTTTTAGCTCTGGGGCCAACGTCCTGACTTTC
>-|TRBJ1-4|-|TRBV7-2
CASSLVSQGTTNEKLFF
TGTGCCAGCAGCTTAGTTTCGCAGGGTACAACTAATGAAAAACTGTTTTTT
>TRBD1|TRBJ2-7|-|TRBV6-1
CASSESSGQGLAYEQYF
TGTGCCAGCAGTGAATCATCGGGACAGGGGCTTGCCTACGAGCAGTACTTC
>TRBD2|TRBJ2-1|-|TRBV9
CASSGRSGATLNEQFF
TGTGCCAGCAGCGGGCGTAGCGGGGCGACACTCAATGAGCAGTTCTTC
>-|TRBJ2-5|-|TRBV5-1
CASSLGAGPEETQYF
TGCGCCAGCAGCTTAGGGGCAGGGCCTGAAGAGACCCAGTACTTC
>-|TRBJ2-4|-|TRBV7-2
CASSLAQRGSSKNIQYF
TGTGCCAGCAGCTTAGCCCAAAGAGGGAGCTCCAAAAACATTCAGTACTTC
>-|TRBJ2-7|-|TRBV18
CASSPGHISYEQYF
TGTGCCAGCTCACCGGGACACATCTCCTACGAGCAGTACTTC
>-|TRBJ1-3|-|TRBV30
CAWSHLGRDSGNTIYF
TGTGCCTGGAGTCACCTCGGACGGGACTCTGGAAACACCATATATTTT
>-|TRBJ2-7|few|TRBV6-1
CASKYGTYEQYF
TGTGCCAGCAAATACGGGACTTACGAGCAGTACTTC
>TRBD2|TRBJ2-5|once|TRBV5-5
CASSLVGTSEGTQYF
TGTGCCAGCAGCTTGGTAGGGACTAGCGAAGGGACCCAGTACTTC
>-|TRBJ2-7|-|TRBV19
CASSSGPGGEQYF
TGTGCCAGTAGTTCAGGACCAGGAGGCGAGCAGTACTTC